This TCR beta chain emerged from a study of T cell repertoires in cytomegalovirus infection. In this sample, this clonotype turned up many times. Antigen specificity is unknown. TCRdb processed the reads anew with MiXCR; each CDR3 protein has one entry. This table holds hundreds of thousands of distinct CDR3 sequences, 24% found once. The study's findings and limits: In two of eight donors, the top clonotype was HLA-C-restricted CMV-specific.

The CDR3 length is 13 residues. CDR1 SGHTA and CDR2 FQGNSA come from the germline V gene. Trimming removed 1 base at V and 4 bases at J, with 7 bases between. This sequence was found in a human donor in good health (CMV status not recorded). Some clones in this sample may be carry-over from other donors' samples. Sequencing was performed on CD8+ T cells from PBMCs. This chain uses TRBV7-2 with TRBJ1-1; D perhaps matches TRBD1 (5 bases). CDR3 sequence reads: CASSLGQFTEAFF. DNA for the CDR3: TGTGCCAGCAGCTTAGGACAGTTCACTGAAGCTTTCTTT.